A single sample gave rise to the 8 T cell receptor beta chains below, sequenced in a study of CXCR3-negative and CXCR3-positive naive CD8 T cells. Whole-study results and caveats: In CXCR3-positive naive cells, the TRB CDR3s were more hydrophobic than in CXCR3-negative naive cells.

The TRB libraries of cDNA were built by UMI-labeled 5' RACE. TCRdb reprocessed the 5' RACE reads; each CDR3 protein has one entry and no DNA is given. This sample's clone table lists about 98,000 distinct CDR3 sequences. Their antigens remain unidentified. Sequencing input: naive CXCR3+ CD8+ T cells from blood. Specified subset: CD45RO-CCR7+CD27+CD95- naive CD8+ T cells expressing CXCR3 (TNR3+). The source of these receptors is a human donor in good health. Some clones in this sample may be carry-over from other donors' samples.

V and J are TRBV7-9 and TRBJ2-1; no DNA is available, so the TRBD1 call from TCRdb remains unchecked. This CDR3 spans 13 amino acids. Looked up from germline, CDR1 is SEHNR and CDR2 is FQNEAQ (reference sequence). The CDR3 region is CASSPPSPNEQFF.

The chain recombines TRBV4-3 with TRBJ2-7; the TCRdb D gene call, TRBD1, has no DNA to confirm it. Per the germline V gene, CDR1 is LGHNA and CDR2 is YSLEER. The CDR3 spans 17 residues. The CDR3 loop is CASSQHRDIDESYEQYF.

The V and J genes are TRBV6-2 or TRBV6-3 and TRBJ2-7; absent DNA, TCRdb's TRBD1 call cannot be checked. The V gene's germline CDR1 is MNHEY and CDR2 SVGEGT. This CDR3 region has 15 residues. The CDR3 reads CASSYRGQMAYEQYF.

The chain employs TRBV20-1 and TRBJ2-7; the TRBD1 assignment by TCRdb is unverifiable without DNA. The CDR3 covers 13 residues. Germline lookup yields CDR1 DFQATT and CDR2 SNEGSKA (reference sequence). The CDR3 loop reads CSARYRGTDEQYF.

J is TRBJ2-1 and V is TRBV27; TCRdb indicates TRBD1, and absent DNA this call remains unverified. This CDR3 spans 14 amino acids. Germline V CDR1 and CDR2: MNHEY, SMNVEV (reference sequence). The CDR3 loop reads CASSFRDPVNEQFF.

The chain links TRBV9 to TRBJ2-1; TCRdb reports TRBD2, a call that lacks DNA to check it against. The CDR3 covers 16 residues. Germline V lookup: CDR1 SGDLS, CDR2 YYNGEE. The CDR3 is CASSVSGGYSYNEQFF.

The chain couples TRBV9 to TRBJ1-1; no DNA is available, so the TRBD1 call from TCRdb remains unchecked. The CDR3 totals 17 residues. The germline CDR1 and CDR2 sequences are SGDLS and YYNGEE. The CDR3 sequence is CASSVGGQGMNTVGAFF.

This chain joins TRBV4-3 and TRBJ1-1; TCRdb indicates TRBD1, and absent DNA this call remains unverified. CDR1 is LGHNA and CDR2 is YSLEER in the germline V gene. The CDR3 totals 16 residues. This CDR3 is CASSQVTHGWGTEAFF.